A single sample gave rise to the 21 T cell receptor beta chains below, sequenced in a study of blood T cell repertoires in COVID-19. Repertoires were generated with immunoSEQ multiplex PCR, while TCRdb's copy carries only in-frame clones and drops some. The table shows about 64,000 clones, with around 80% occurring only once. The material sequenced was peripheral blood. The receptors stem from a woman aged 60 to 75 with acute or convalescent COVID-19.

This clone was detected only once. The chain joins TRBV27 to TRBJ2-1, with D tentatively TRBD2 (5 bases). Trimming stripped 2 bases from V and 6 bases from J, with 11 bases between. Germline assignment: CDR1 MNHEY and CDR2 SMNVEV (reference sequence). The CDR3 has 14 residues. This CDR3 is CASSLTSGFNEQFF. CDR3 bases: TGTGCCAGCAGTTTAACCTCGGGGTTCAATGAGCAGTTCTTC.

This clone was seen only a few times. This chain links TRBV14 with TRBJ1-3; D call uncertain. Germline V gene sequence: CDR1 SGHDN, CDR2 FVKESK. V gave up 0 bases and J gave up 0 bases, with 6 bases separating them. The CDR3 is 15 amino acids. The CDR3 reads CASSQDWSSGNTIYF. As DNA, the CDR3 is TGTGCCAGCAGCCAAGACTGGAGCTCTGGAAACACCATATATTTT.

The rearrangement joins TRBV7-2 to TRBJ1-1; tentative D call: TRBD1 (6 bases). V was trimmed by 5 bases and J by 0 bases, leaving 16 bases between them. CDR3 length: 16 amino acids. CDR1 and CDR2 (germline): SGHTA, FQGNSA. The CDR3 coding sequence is TGTGCCAGCAGCGAAGGTTGGACAGCCATGAACACTGAAGCTTTCTTT. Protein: CASSEGWTAMNTEAFF.

DNA for the CDR3: TGTGCCATCAGTGAGTCGCGGTATGGTGAAAAACTGTTTTTT. It specifies CAISESRYGEKLFF. The chain carries TRBV10-3 and TRBJ1-4, with D unclear. Germline values: CDR1 ENHRY, CDR2 SYGVKD. The CDR3 runs 14 residues. Trimming cost V 0 bases and J 7 bases, with 9 bases left between them.

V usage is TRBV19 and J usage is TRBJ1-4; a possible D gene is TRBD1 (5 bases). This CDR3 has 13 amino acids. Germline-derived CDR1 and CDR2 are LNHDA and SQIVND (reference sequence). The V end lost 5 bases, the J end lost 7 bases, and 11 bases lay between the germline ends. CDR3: CASSATAGEKLFF. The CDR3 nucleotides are TGTGCCAGTAGTGCGACAGCGGGTGAAAAACTGTTTTTT. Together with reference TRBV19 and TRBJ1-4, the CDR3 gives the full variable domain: DGGITQSPKYLFRKEGQNVTLSCEQNLNHDAMYWYRQDPGQGLRLIYYSQIVNDFQKGDIAEGYSVSREKKESFPLTVTSAQKNPTAFYLCASSATAGEKLFFGSGTQLSVL.

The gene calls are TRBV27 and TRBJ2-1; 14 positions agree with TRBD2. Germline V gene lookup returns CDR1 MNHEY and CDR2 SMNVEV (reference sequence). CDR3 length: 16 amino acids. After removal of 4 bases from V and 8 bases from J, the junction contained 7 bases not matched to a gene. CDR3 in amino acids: CASSSPTSGGADEQFF. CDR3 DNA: TGTGCCAGCAGTTCCCCGACTAGCGGGGGGGCGGATGAGCAGTTCTTC.

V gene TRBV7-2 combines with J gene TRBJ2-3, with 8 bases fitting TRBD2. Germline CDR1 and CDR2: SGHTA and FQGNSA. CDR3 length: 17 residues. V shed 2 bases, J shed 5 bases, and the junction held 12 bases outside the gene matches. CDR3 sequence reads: CASSLNSRERGLDTQYF. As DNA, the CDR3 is TGTGCCAGCAGCTTAAATTCGCGCGAGCGGGGGTTAGATACGCAGTATTTT.

DNA for the CDR3: TGTGCCAGCAGCTTAATACAGGGTAATTCACCCCTCCACTTT. As protein: CASSLIQGNSPLHF. V gene TRBV7-3 combines with J gene TRBJ1-6; a weak D match, TRBD1 (6 bases). Per germline, CDR1 SGHTA and CDR2 FQGTGA. Trimming left V 1 base short and J 6 bases short, with 7 bases between. This CDR3 is built from 14 residues.

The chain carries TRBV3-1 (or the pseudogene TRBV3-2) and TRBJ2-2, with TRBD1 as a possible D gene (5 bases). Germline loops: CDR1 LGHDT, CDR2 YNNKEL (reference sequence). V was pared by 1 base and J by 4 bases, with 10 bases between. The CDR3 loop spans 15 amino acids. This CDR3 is CASSQAQGATGELFF. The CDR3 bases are TGTGCCAGCAGCCAAGCGCAGGGCGCCACCGGGGAGCTGTTTTTT.

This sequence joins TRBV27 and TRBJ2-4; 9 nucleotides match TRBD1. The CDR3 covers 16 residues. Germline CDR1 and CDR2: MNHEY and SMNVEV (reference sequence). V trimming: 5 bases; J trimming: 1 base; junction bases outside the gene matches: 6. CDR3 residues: CASSLGQGRAKNIQYF. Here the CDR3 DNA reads TGTGCCAGCAGTCTCGGACAGGGGAGGGCCAAAAACATTCAGTACTTC.

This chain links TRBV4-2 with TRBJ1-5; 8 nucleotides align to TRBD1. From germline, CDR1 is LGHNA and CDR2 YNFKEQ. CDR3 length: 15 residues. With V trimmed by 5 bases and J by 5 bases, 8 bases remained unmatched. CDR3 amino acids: CASSAGTGKDQPQHF. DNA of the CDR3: TGTGCCAGCAGCGCCGGGACAGGAAAAGATCAGCCCCAGCATTTT.

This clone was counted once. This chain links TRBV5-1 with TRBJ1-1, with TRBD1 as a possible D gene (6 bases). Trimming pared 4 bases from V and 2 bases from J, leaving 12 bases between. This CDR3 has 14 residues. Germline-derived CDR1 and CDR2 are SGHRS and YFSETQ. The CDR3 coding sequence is TGCGCCAGCAGCCCCGTCGGGACAAACACTGAAGCTTTCTTT. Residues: CASSPVGTNTEAFF.

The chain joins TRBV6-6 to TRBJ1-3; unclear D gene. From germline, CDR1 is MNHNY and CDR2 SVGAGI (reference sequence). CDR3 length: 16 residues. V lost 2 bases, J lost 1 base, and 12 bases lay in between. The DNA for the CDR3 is TGTGCCAGCAGTTACACCGAGACACCGTCTGGAAACACCATATATTTT. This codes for CASSYTETPSGNTIYF.

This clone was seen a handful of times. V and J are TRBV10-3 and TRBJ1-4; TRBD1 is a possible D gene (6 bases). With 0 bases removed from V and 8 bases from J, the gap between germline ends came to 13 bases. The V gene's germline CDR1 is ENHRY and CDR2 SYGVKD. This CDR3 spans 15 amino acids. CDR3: CAISESLQGPEKLFF. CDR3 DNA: TGTGCCATCAGTGAGTCGCTTCAGGGGCCGGAAAAACTGTTTTTT.

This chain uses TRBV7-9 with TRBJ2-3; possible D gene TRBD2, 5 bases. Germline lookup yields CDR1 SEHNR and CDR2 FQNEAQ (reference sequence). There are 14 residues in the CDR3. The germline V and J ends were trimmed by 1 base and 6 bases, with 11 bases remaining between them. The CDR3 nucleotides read TGTGCCAGCAGCTTAGGAGGGAGTTTGGATACGCAGTATTTT. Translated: CASSLGGSLDTQYF.

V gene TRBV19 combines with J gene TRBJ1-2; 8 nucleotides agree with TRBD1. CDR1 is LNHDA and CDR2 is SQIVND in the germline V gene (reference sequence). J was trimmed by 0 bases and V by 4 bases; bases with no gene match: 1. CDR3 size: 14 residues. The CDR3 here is CASSTRGPNYGYTF. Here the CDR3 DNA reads TGTGCCAGTAGTACCAGGGGGCCTAACTATGGCTACACCTTC.

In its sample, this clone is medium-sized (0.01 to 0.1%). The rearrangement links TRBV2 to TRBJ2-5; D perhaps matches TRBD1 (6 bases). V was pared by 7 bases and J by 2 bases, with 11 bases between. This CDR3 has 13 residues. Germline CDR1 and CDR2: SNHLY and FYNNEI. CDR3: CASTPGAQETQYF. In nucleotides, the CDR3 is TGTGCCAGCACCCCAGGGGCGCAAGAGACCCAGTACTTC.

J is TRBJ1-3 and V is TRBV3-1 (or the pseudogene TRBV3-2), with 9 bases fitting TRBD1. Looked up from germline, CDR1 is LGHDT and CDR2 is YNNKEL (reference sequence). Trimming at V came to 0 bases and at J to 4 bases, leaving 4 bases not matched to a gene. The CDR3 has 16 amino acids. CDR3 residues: CASSQDRTGEGNTIYF. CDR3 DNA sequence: TGTGCCAGCAGCCAAGACAGGACAGGGGAAGGAAACACCATATATTTT.

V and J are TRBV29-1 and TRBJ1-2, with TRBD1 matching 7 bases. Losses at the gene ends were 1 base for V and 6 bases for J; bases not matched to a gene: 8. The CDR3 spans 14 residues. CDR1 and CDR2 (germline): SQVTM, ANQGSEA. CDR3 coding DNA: TGCAGCGTTGAAGGACAGGGCCCCCCTGATGGCTACACCTTC. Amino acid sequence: CSVEGQGPPDGYTF.

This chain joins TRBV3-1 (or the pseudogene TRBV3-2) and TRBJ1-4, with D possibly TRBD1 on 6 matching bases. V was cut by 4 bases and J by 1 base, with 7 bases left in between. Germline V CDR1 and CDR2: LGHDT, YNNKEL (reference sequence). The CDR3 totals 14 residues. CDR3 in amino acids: CASSPDRTNEKLFF. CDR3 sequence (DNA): TGTGCCAGCAGCCCGGACAGAACTAATGAAAAACTGTTTTTT.

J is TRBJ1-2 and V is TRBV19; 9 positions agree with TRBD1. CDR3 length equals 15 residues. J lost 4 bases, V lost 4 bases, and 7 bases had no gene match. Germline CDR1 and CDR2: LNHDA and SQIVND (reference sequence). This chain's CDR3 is CASSTNRGRGYGYTF. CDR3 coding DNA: TGTGCCAGTAGTACCAACAGGGGGCGCGGCTATGGCTACACCTTC.